This T cell receptor (beta chain) is from a study of shared clonotypes between healthy human individuals. Study-wide background: Researchers assigned three CD4 naive, three CD4 memory, two CD8 naive and one CD8 memory plate to each donor. Overall study results and limits: Limited genetic and exposure-history diversity came from having few donors. The study generally estimated greater richness for naive than memory subsets.

The data were produced by immunoSEQ multiplex PCR, yet TCRdb's version contains in-frame clones alone and is incomplete. The sample comprises about 640,000 clones, more than 70% of which are singletons, and approximately 1.8% rests with the top ten. For this clone: Its specificity is unknown.

The germline V gene has CDR1 MGHRA and CDR2 YSYEKL. The CDR3 is 18 amino acids. Unmatched junction bases numbered 5, after V lost 4 bases and J lost 0 bases. The specimen was memory CD4+ T cells sorted from blood. The subset denotes: CD45RA-negative fraction. The TCR was taken from a woman in her 30s in good health. J is TRBJ2-6 and V is TRBV4-1; 11 nucleotides agree with TRBD2. CDR3 protein: CASSPGTSGFSGANVLTF. CDR3 DNA: TGCGCCAGCAGCCCCGGGACTAGCGGCTTCTCTGGGGCCAACGTCCTGACTTTC.